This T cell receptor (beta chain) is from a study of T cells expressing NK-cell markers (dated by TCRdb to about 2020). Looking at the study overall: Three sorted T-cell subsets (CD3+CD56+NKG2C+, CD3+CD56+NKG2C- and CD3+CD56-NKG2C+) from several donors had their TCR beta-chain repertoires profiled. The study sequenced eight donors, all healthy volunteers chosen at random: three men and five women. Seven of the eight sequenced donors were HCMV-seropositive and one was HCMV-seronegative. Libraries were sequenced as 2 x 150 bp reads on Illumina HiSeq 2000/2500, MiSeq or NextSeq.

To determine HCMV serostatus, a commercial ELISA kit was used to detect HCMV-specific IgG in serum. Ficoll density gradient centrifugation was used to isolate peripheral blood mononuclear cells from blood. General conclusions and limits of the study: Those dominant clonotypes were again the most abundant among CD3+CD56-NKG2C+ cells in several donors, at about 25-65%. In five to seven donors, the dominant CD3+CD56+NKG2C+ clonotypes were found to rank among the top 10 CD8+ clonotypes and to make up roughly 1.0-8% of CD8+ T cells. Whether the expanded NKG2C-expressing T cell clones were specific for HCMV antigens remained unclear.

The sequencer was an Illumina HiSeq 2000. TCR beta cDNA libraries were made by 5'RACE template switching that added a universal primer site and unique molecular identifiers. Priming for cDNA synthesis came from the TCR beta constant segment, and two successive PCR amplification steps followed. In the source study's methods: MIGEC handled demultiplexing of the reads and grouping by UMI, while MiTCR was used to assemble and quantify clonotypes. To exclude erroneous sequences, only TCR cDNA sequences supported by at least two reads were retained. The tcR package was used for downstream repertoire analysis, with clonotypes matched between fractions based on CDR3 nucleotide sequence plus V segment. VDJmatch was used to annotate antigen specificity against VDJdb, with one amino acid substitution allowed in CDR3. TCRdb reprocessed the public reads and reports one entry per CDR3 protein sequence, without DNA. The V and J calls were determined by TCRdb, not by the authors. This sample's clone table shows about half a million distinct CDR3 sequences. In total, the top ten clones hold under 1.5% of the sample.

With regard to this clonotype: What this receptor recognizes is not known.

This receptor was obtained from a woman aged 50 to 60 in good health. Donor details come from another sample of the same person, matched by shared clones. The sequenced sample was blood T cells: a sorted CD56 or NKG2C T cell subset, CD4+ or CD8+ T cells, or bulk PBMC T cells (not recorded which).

The CDR3 region reads CASSQGAGAGDEQFF. The sequence links TRBV3-1 to TRBJ2-1; TCRdb designates TRBD2, a call that cannot be tested without DNA. As encoded in the germline V gene (reference sequence), CDR1 is LGHDT while CDR2 is YNNKEL. The CDR3 runs 15 residues from the cysteine to the phenylalanine. Only the protein sequence is given.